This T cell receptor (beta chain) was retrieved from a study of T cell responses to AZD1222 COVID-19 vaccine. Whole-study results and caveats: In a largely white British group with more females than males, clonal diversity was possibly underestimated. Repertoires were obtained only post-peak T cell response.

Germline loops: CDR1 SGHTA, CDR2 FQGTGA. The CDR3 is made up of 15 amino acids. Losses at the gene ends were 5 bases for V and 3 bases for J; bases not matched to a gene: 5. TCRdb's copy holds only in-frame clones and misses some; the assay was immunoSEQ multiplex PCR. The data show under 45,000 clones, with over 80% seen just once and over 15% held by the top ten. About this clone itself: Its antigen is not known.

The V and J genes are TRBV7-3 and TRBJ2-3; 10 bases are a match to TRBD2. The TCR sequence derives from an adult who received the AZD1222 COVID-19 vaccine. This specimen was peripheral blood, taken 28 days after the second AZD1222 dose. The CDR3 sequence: CASSQSGGATDTQYF. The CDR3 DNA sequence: TGTGCCAGCAGCCAGAGCGGGGGGGCGACAGATACGCAGTATTTT.